Listed below are T cell receptor beta chains from one sample, sequenced in a study of blood T cell repertoires in COVID-19. Clones were sequenced by immunoSEQ multiplex PCR, and TCRdb holds only the in-frame ones, with some missing. The sample includes a few hundred thousand clones, roughly 90% of them seen just once. Source material: PBMCs or T cells enriched from blood (not recorded which). Receptors were obtained from a woman aged 25 to 45 who had recovered from COVID-19. The CDR3 runs from the conserved cysteine through the conserved F or W. The D gene is left open where the match is weak. Only part of the rows carry a size: once, few, many, or a class if the clone is expanded.

len: 16
j_gene: TRBJ2-7
v_gene: TRBV19
abundance: -
d_gene: TRBD2
CDR3nt: TGTGCCAGTAGTATAGATCTGGGGCTAGCGGGAGACGAGCAGTACTTC
CDR3aa: CASSIDLGLAGDEQYF

len: 15
j_gene: TRBJ1-2
v_gene: TRBV18
abundance: -
d_gene: -
CDR3nt: TGTGCCAGCTCACCACGTACAGGGACTAACTATGGCTACACCTTC
CDR3aa: CASSPRTGTNYGYTF

len: 14
j_gene: TRBJ1-2
v_gene: TRBV18
abundance: few
d_gene: TRBD1
CDR3nt: TGTGCCAGCTTTTTGGACAGGGGAGGACGGGGCTACACCTTC
CDR3aa: CASFLDRGGRGYTF

len: 15
j_gene: TRBJ1-5
v_gene: TRBV6-5
abundance: once
d_gene: TRBD1
CDR3nt: TGTGCCAGCAGTTACCTACAGGGGGCGGGGCAGCCCCAGCATTTT
CDR3aa: CASSYLQGAGQPQHF

len: 16
j_gene: TRBJ2-1
v_gene: TRBV19
abundance: -
d_gene: TRBD2
CDR3nt: TGTGCCAGTTCCGTACTAGCGGGCGGCCCCAACAATGAGCAGTTCTTC
CDR3aa: CASSVLAGGPNNEQFF

len: 16
j_gene: TRBJ1-2
v_gene: TRBV7-9
abundance: -
d_gene: -
CDR3nt: TGTGCCAGCAGCCCACAAAGGACAGACCTTAACTATGGCTACACCTTC
CDR3aa: CASSPQRTDLNYGYTF

len: 15
j_gene: TRBJ1-5
v_gene: TRBV7-8
abundance: -
d_gene: -
CDR3nt: TGTGCCAGCAGCTCCCTTGGGGGCGGCGATCAGCCCCAGCATTTT
CDR3aa: CASSSLGGGDQPQHF

len: 14
j_gene: TRBJ2-2
v_gene: TRBV5-4
abundance: -
d_gene: -
CDR3nt: TGTGCCAGCAGCTCCGGGAGGAACACCGGGGAGCTGTTTTTT
CDR3aa: CASSSGRNTGELFF

len: 15
j_gene: TRBJ2-7
v_gene: TRBV19
abundance: -
d_gene: TRBD1
CDR3nt: TGTGCCAGTAGTCCGGGACAGGGAGGATCCTACGAGCAGTACTTC
CDR3aa: CASSPGQGGSYEQYF

len: 13
j_gene: TRBJ2-7
v_gene: TRBV25-1
abundance: -
d_gene: TRBD1
CDR3nt: TGTGCCAGCCGGTGGGGACAGGGGGGCGAGCAGTACTTC
CDR3aa: CASRWGQGGEQYF

len: 12
j_gene: TRBJ2-7
v_gene: TRBV3-1/TRBV3-2
abundance: few
d_gene: -
CDR3nt: TGTGCCAGCAGCCAAGCCCGGTACGAGCAGTACTTC
CDR3aa: CASSQARYEQYF

len: 13
j_gene: TRBJ1-2
v_gene: TRBV6-5
abundance: -
d_gene: -
CDR3nt: TGTGCCAGCTCCCGGGACTCCGCCTATGGCTACACCTTC
CDR3aa: CASSRDSAYGYTF

len: 15
j_gene: TRBJ1-2
v_gene: TRBV5-1
abundance: -
d_gene: -
CDR3nt: TGCGCCAGCAGCTTGGTACAGGGAAAGGACTATGGCTACACCTTC
CDR3aa: CASSLVQGKDYGYTF

len: 14
j_gene: TRBJ1-2
v_gene: TRBV27
abundance: -
d_gene: TRBD1
CDR3nt: TGTGCCAGCAGTCCCAGGGGGACAGGTTATGGCTACACCTTC
CDR3aa: CASSPRGTGYGYTF

len: 15
j_gene: TRBJ2-1
v_gene: TRBV11-3
abundance: few
d_gene: TRBD2
CDR3nt: TGTGCCAGCAGCGCGGTCGCGGGGGGCCGGGGTGAGCAGTTCTTC
CDR3aa: CASSAVAGGRGEQFF

len: 13
j_gene: TRBJ1-2
v_gene: TRBV7-2
abundance: -
d_gene: TRBD1
CDR3nt: TGTGCCAGCAGCCGGGACAGCCTCTATGGCTACACCTTC
CDR3aa: CASSRDSLYGYTF

len: 15
j_gene: TRBJ2-1
v_gene: TRBV9
abundance: -
d_gene: -
CDR3nt: TGTGCCAGCAGCCCCCTGGGTGGCTCCGGGAATGAGCAGTTCTTC
CDR3aa: CASSPLGGSGNEQFF

len: 14
j_gene: TRBJ2-2
v_gene: TRBV19
abundance: -
d_gene: -
CDR3nt: TGTGCCAGTAGTATTGGGGGGTGGTCCGGGGAGCTGTTTTTT
CDR3aa: CASSIGGWSGELFF

len: 15
j_gene: TRBJ2-5
v_gene: TRBV6-5
abundance: -
d_gene: TRBD2
CDR3nt: TGTGCCAGCAGCCCGCGCGGGGGGCACCAAGAGACCCAGTACTTC
CDR3aa: CASSPRGGHQETQYF

len: 13
j_gene: TRBJ1-1
v_gene: TRBV29-1
abundance: -
d_gene: -
CDR3nt: TGCAGCGTTGAAACAGTCTCCGGTACTGAAGCTTTCTTT
CDR3aa: CSVETVSGTEAFF

len: 14
j_gene: TRBJ1-2
v_gene: TRBV9
abundance: -
d_gene: TRBD1
CDR3nt: TGTGCCAGCAGCGCTAGCGGACAGGGCTATGGCTACACCTTC
CDR3aa: CASSASGQGYGYTF

len: 14
j_gene: TRBJ1-5
v_gene: TRBV19
abundance: -
d_gene: -
CDR3nt: TGTGCCAGTAGTATAGAATCGGGAGTTCAGCCCCAGCATTTT
CDR3aa: CASSIESGVQPQHF

len: 14
j_gene: TRBJ1-6
v_gene: TRBV7-3
abundance: -
d_gene: TRBD1
CDR3nt: TGTGCCAGCAGCTGGGGGACAGAGAATTCACCCCTCCACTTT
CDR3aa: CASSWGTENSPLHF